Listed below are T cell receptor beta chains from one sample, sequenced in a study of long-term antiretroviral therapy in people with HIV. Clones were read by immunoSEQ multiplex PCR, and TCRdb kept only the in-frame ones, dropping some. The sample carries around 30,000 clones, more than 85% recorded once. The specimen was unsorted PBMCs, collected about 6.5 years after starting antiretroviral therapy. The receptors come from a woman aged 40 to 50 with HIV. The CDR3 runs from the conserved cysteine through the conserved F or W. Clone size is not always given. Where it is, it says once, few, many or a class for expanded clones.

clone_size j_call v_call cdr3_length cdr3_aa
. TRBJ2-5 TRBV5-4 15 CASSLAHRNEETQYF
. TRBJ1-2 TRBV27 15 CASSSLPPRAYGYTF
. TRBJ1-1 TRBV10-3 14 CAISREAANTEAFF
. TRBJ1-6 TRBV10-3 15 CAISPGQSPGAPLHF
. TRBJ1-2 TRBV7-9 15 CASSISGTANYGYTF
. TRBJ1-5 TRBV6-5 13 CASSPDSVQPQHF
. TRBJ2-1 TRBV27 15 CASSLSVSDYNEQFF
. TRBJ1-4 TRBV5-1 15 CASSLETTGTGELFF
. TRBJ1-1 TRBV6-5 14 CASSYSGIGTEAFF
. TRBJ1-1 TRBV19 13 CASSGTVNTEAFF
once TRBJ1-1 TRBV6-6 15 CASSSTGGSNTEAFF
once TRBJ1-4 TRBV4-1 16 CASSQSQGQGKEKLFF
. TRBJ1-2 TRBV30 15 CAWSADGPRGVSYTF
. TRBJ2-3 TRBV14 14 CASSQLGYTDTQYF
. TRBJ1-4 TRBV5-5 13 CASSLEDGLKLFF
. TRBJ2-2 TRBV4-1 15 CASSQGDRDLGELFF
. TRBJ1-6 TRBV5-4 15 CASSLGTGESSPLHF
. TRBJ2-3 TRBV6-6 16 CASSYSGTGGTDTQYF
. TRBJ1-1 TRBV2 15 CASSEDEGRSSRAFF